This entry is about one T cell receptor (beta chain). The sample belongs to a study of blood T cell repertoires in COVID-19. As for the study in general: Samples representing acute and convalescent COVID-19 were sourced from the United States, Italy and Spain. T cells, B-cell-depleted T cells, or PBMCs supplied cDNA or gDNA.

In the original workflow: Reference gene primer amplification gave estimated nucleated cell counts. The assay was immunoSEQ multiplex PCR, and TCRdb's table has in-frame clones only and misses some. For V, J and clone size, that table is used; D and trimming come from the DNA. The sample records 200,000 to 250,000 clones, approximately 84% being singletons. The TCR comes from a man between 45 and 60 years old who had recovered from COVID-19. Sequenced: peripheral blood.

DNA for the CDR3: TGTGCCAGCAACTCGGAGGGAGCCAAAAACATTCAGTACTTC. Residues: CASNSEGAKNIQYF. This rearrangement joins TRBV19 to TRBJ2-4; possibly TRBD2 for D (6 bases). The germline CDR1 and CDR2 sequences are LNHDA and SQIVND (reference sequence). The ends were cut back, 9 bases at V and 0 bases at J, with 12 bases in the middle. This CDR3 contains 14 residues. Full variable domain (remainder filled in from reference TRBV19 and TRBJ2-4): DGGITQSPKYLFRKEGQNVTLSCEQNLNHDAMYWYRQDPGQGLRLIYYSQIVNDFQKGDIAEGYSVSREKKESFPLTVTSAQKNPTAFYLCASNSEGAKNIQYFGAGTRLSVL.